This T cell receptor (beta chain) was sequenced in a study of T cell repertoires in cytomegalovirus infection. Study-wide context: It was the public TCR beta signatures that indicated both CMV infection and matching HLA type. Points from the study as a whole: CMV carriers with the relevant HLA were identified by cumulative public TCR beta family frequency. In two of eight donors, the top clonotype was HLA-C-restricted CMV-specific.

TCRdb called the reads again in MiXCR, with one record for every CDR3 protein. The repertoire consists of about 450,000 distinct CDR3 sequences, with under 40% occurring once and the leading ten covering approximately 15%. This CDR3 comprises 13 residues. Germline V CDR1 and CDR2: SQVTM, ANQGSEA. Trimming took off 4 bases at V and 1 base at J, with 10 bases between the two ends. With respect to this clonotype: Antigen unknown.

The sample consisted of PBMCs. This sequence joins TRBV29-1 and TRBJ1-1; no firm D call. The TCR comes from a human donor in good health (CMV status not recorded). Some clones in this sample may be carry-over from other donors' samples. Here the CDR3 DNA reads TGCAGCGTTGGGTGGGTCTCGAACACTGAAGCTTTCTTT. Translated, it gives CSVGWVSNTEAFF.